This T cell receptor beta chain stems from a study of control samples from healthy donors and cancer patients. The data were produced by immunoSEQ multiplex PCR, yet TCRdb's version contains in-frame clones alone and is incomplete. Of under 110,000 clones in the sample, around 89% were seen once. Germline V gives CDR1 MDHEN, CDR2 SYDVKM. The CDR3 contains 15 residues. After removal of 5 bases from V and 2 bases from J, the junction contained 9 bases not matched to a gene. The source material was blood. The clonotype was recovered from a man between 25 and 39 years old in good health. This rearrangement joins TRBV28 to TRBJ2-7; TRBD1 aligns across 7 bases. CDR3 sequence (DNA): TGTGCCAGCAGTCACTCCGGACAGGTTACCTACGAGCAGTACTTC. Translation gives CASSHSGQVTYEQYF.